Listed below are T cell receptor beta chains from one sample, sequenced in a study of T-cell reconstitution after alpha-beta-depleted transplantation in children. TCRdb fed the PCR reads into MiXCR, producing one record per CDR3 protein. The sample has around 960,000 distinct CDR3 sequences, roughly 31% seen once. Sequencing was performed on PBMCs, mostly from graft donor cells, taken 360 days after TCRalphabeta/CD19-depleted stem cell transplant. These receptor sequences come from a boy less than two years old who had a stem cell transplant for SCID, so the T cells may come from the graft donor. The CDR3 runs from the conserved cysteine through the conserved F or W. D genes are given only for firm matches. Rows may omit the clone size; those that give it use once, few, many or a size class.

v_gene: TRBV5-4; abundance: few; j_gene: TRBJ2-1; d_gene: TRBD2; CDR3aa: CASSLVRLAGGPDYNEQFF; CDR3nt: TGTGCCAGCAGCTTGGTTAGACTAGCGGGGGGGCCGGACTACAATGAGCAGTTCTTC
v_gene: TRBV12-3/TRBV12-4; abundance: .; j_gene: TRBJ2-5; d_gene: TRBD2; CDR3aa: CASSQSPLTSGGGKTQYF; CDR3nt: TGTGCCAGCAGTCAGTCCCCCCTGACTAGCGGGGGTGGGAAGACCCAGTACTTC
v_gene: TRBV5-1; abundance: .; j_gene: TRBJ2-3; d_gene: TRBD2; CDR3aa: CASSSAGIASTDTQYF; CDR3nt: TGCGCCAGCAGCTCAGCGGGGATCGCTAGCACAGATACGCAGTATTTT
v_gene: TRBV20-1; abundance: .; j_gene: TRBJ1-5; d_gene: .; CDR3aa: CSARTGSSNQPQHF; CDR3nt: TGCAGTGCGCGTACAGGTAGCAGCAATCAGCCCCAGCATTTT
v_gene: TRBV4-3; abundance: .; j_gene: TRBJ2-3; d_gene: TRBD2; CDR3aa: CASSPGGRGGADTQYF; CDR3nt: TGCGCCAGCAGCCCCGGGGGGCGGGGGGGCGCAGATACGCAGTATTTT
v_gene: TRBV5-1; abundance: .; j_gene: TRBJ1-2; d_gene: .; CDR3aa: CASSLWINYGYTF; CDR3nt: TGCGCCAGCAGCCTCTGGATTAACTATGGCTACACCTTC
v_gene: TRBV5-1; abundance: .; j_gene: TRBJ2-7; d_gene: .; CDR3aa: CASSLGQSSFYEQYF; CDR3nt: TGCGCCAGCAGCTTGGGTCAGAGCTCCTTCTACGAGCAGTACTTC
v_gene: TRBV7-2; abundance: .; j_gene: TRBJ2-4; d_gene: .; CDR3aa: CASPAVGYPLAKNIQYF; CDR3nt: TGTGCCAGCCCGGCTGTGGGCTACCCTCTAGCCAAAAACATTCAGTACTTC
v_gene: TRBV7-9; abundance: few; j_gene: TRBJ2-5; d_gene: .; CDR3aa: CASSLIAGETQYF; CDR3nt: TGTGCCAGCAGCTTAATCGCTGGAGAGACCCAGTACTTC
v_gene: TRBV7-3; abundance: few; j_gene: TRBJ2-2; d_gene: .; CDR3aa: CASSPRLGQLFF; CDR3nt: TGTGCCAGCAGCCCCCGTTTGGGGCAGCTGTTTTTT
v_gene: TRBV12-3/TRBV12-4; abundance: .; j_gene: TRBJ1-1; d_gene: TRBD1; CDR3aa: CASSLDRGRWGTEAFF; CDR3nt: TGCGCCAGCAGTCTAGACAGGGGGAGGTGGGGCACTGAAGCTTTCTTT
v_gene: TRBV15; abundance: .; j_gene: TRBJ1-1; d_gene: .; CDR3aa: CATGRDRGMNTEAFF; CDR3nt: TGTGCCACCGGCAGAGATAGGGGCATGAACACTGAAGCTTTCTTT
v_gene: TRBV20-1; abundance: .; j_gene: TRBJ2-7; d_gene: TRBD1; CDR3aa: CSAAAGTDSYEQYF; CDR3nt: TGCAGTGCTGCTGCCGGGACAGACTCCTACGAGCAGTACTTC
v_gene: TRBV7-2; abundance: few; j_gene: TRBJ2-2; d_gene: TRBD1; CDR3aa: CASSTQGRNTGELFF; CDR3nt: TGTGCCAGCAGTACACAGGGGCGGAACACCGGGGAGCTGTTTTTT
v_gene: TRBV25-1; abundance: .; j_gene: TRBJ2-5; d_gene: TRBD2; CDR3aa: CASIPSGTAKETQYF; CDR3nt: TGTGCCAGCATCCCTAGCGGGACCGCCAAAGAGACCCAGTACTTC
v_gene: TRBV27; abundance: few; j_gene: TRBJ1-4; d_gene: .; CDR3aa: CASSPWPLREKLFF; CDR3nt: TGTGCCAGCAGTCCGTGGCCCCTAAGGGAAAAACTGTTTTTT
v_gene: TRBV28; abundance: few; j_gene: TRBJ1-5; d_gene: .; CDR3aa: CASHDEQGEYQPQHF; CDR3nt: TGTGCCAGCCATGACGAACAGGGAGAATATCAGCCCCAGCATTTT
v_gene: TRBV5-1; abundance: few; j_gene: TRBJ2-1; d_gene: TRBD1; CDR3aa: CASSWRTGGDEQFF; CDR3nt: TGCGCCAGCAGCTGGCGGACAGGGGGGGATGAGCAGTTCTTC
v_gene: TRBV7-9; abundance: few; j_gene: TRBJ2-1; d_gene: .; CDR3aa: CASSFVATQELQFF; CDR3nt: TGTGCCAGCAGCTTCGTGGCTACACAGGAGCTGCAGTTCTTC
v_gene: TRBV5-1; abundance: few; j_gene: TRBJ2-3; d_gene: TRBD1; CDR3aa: CASSFGALGTGDTQYF; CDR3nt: TGCGCCAGCAGCTTCGGAGCCCTTGGGACAGGTGATACGCAGTATTTT
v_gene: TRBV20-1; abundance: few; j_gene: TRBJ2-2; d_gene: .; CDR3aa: CSASNGYLNTGELFF; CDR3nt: TGCAGTGCTAGTAATGGCTACCTAAACACCGGGGAGCTGTTTTTT
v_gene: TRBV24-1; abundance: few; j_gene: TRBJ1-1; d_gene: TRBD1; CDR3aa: CATSDPGTGTEAFF; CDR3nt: TGTGCCACCAGTGACCCAGGGACAGGAACTGAAGCTTTCTTT
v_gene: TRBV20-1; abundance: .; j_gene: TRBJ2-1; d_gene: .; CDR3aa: CSAFGGATYNEQFF; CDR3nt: TGCAGTGCTTTTGGGGGGGCCACCTACAATGAGCAGTTCTTC
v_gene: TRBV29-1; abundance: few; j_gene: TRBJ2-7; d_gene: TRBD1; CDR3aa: CSVEGRTGYEQYF; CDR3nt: TGCAGCGTTGAGGGCCGGACAGGGTACGAGCAGTACTTC
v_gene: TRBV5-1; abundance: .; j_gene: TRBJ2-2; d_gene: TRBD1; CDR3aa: CASSFGNRGRGELFF; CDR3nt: TGCGCCAGCAGCTTTGGAAACAGGGGCCGAGGGGAGCTGTTTTTT
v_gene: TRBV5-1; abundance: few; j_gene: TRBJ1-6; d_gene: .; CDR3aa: CASSLELRGSPLHF; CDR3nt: TGCGCCAGCAGCTTGGAGTTGCGCGGTTCACCCCTCCACTTT
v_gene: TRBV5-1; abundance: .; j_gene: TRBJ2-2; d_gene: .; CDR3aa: CASSLKPADTGELFF; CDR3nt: TGCGCCAGCAGCTTAAAACCGGCGGACACCGGGGAGCTGTTTTTT
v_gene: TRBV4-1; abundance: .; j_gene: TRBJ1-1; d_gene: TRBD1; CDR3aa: CASSQSGTDFRGTEAFF; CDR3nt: TGCGCCAGCAGCCAAAGTGGGACAGATTTTAGGGGCACTGAAGCTTTCTTT
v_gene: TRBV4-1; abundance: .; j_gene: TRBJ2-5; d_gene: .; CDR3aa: CASSQYAGTRQETQYF; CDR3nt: TGCGCCAGCAGCCAGTACGCCGGGACTCGACAAGAGACCCAGTACTTC
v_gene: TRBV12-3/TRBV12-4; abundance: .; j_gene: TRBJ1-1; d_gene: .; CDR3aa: CASSFAPPGTEAFF; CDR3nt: TGTGCCAGCAGTTTCGCCCCTCCGGGGACTGAAGCTTTCTTT
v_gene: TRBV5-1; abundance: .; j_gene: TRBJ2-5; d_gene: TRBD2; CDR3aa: CASRRGAGEETQYF; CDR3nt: TGCGCCAGCCGGCGAGGAGCGGGGGAAGAGACCCAGTACTTC
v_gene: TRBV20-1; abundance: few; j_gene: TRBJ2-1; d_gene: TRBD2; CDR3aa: CSAREGRGYYNEQFF; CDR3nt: TGCAGTGCTAGAGAGGGGCGGGGGTACTACAATGAGCAGTTCTTC
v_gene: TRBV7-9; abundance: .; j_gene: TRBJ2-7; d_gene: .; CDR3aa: CASSFRGGRADEQYF; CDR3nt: TGTGCCAGCAGCTTTCGCGGCGGCAGGGCGGACGAGCAGTACTTC
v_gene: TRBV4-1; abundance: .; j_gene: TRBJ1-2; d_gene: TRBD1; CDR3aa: CASSQGKGARYGYTF; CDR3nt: TGCGCCAGCAGCCAAGGAAAGGGGGCTAGGTATGGCTACACCTTC